The text below deals with one T cell receptor beta chain. The sample belongs to a study of blood T cell repertoires in COVID-19. The germline V gene encodes CDR1 PRHDT and CDR2 FYEKMQ (reference sequence). The J segment lost 5 bases and the V segment lost 0 bases, leaving 1 base of the junction unmatched. The CDR3 spans 14 residues. Clones were read by immunoSEQ multiplex PCR, and TCRdb kept only the in-frame ones, dropping some. The sample holds about 130,000 clones, 65% to 90% seen once. Input material: peripheral blood. The J gene is TRBJ1-2, the V gene TRBV13; 9 bases are shared with TRBD1. The sequence derives from a woman aged 80 or older with acute or convalescent COVID-19. This chain's CDR3 is CASSLGGQGYGYTF. CDR3 nucleotide sequence: TGTGCCAGCAGCTTAGGAGGACAGGGGTATGGCTACACCTTC.